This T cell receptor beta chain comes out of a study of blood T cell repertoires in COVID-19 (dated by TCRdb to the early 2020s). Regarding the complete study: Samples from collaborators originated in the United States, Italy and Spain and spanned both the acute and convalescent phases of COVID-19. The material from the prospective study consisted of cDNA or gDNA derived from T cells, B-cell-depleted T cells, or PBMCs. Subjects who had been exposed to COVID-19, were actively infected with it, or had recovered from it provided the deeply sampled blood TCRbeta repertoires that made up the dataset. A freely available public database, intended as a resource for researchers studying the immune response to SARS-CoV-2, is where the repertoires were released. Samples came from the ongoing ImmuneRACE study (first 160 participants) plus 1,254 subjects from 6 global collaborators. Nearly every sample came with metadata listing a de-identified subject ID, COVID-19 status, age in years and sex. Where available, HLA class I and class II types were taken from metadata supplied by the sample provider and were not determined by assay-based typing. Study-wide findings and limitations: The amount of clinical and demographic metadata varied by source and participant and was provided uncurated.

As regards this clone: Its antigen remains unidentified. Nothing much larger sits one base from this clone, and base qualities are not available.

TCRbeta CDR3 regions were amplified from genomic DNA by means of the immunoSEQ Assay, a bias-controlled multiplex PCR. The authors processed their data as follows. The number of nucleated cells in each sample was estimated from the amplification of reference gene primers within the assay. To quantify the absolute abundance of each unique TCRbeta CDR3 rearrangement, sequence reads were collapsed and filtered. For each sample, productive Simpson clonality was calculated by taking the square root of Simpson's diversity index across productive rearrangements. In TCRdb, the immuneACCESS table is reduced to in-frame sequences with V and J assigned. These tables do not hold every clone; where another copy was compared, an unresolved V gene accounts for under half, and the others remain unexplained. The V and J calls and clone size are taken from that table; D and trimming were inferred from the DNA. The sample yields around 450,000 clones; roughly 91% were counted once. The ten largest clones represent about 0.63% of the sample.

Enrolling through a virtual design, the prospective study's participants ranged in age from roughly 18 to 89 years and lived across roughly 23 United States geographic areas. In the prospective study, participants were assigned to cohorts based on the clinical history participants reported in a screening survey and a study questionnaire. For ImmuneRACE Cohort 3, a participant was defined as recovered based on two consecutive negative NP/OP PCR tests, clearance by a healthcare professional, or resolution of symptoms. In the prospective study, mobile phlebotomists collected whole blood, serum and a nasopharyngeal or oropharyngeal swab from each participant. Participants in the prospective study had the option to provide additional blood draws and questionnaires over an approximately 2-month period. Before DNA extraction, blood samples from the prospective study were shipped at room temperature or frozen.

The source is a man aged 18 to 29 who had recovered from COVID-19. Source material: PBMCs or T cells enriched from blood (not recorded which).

The CDR3 region has the sequence CASSPLAGGPYNEQFF. The bases read TGTGCCAGCAGTCCATTAGCGGGAGGCCCCTACAATGAGCAGTTCTTC. The chain is made from TRBV27 and TRBJ2-1; 10 junctional bases match TRBD2. V loses 5 bases at its end and J loses 2 bases; junction bases beyond the gene matches: 6. The CDR3 starts with the cysteine, ends with the phenylalanine, and has 16 residues. Only CDR3 DNA remains: 48 bases, in frame from the first base. Via the germline V gene (reference sequence), CDR1 is MNHEY and CDR2 SMNVEV.